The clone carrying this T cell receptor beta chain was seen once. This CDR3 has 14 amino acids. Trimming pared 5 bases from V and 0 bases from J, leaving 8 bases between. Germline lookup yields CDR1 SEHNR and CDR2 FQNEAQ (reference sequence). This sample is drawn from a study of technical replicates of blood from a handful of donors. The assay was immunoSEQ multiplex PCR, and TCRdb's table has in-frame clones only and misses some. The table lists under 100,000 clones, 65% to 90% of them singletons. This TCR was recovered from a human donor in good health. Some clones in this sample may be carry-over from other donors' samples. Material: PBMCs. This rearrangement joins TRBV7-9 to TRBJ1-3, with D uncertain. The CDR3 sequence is CASSDLSSGNTIYF. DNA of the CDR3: TGTGCCAGCAGCGATTTGAGCTCTGGAAACACCATATATTTT.